This entry is about one T cell receptor beta chain. This CDR3 comprises 14 residues. Germline lookup yields CDR1 MDHEN and CDR2 SYDVKM. V was clipped by 9 bases and J by 4 bases; unmatched bases: 9. The data were taken from a study of OX40 agonist ivuxolimab in advanced cancers. Method: immunoSEQ multiplex PCR; TCRdb's copy keeps in-frame clones and lacks some. Counted here are roughly 40,000 clones, approximately 90% occurring once; the ten biggest clones make up roughly 15%. The V call is TRBV28, the J call TRBJ2-3; TRBD1 aligns across 8 bases. The receptor was derived from an adult with an advanced solid tumor such as melanoma, head and neck, liver or kidney cancer. Here the sequenced sample was CD4+ or CD8+ T cells sorted from blood, taken in a trial of the OX40 agonist ivuxolimab. The CDR3 spells CARAPGTGADTQYF. The CDR3 DNA reads TGTGCCAGGGCCCCCGGGACAGGTGCAGATACGCAGTATTTT.